This T cell receptor (beta chain) emerged from a study of blood T cell repertoires in COVID-19. Germline lookup yields CDR1 LNHDA and CDR2 SQIVND (reference sequence). The CDR3 runs 14 residues. After removal of 7 bases from V and 5 bases from J, the junction contained 7 bases not matched to a gene. Clones were read by immunoSEQ multiplex PCR, and TCRdb kept only the in-frame ones, dropping some. This table holds 150,000 to 160,000 clones, roughly 88% found once. This clonotype was sampled from a man in his sixties with COVID-19, enrolled during active disease. The chain carries TRBV19 and TRBJ2-3; 9 bases align to TRBD2. The sequencing input was peripheral blood. CDR3 sequence reads: CASTALAGIDTQYF. In DNA, the CDR3 is TGTGCCAGTACCGCCCTAGCGGGAATAGATACGCAGTATTTT.